This T cell receptor beta chain is from a study of early T cells in non-severe SARS-CoV-2 infection. There are many counts of this clonotype. The CDR3 runs 13 residues. Germline trimming cut 5 bases from V and 5 bases from J; bases unmatched to any gene: 2. From germline, CDR1 is SGHTA and CDR2 FQGTGA. Each single cDNA molecule received a unique molecular identifier. TCRdb reanalysed the 5' RACE reads using MiXCR and keeps one entry per CDR3 protein. The profile covers about 30,000 distinct CDR3 sequences, with about 3.9% appearing a single time and over 8% taken by the ten largest. The V and J genes are TRBV7-3 and TRBJ2-1, with TRBD2 matching 8 bases. The clonotype was recovered from an adult who was a healthcare worker with PCR-confirmed SARS-CoV-2 infection or an uninfected control (not recorded which). Sequenced sample: whole blood. CDR3 DNA sequence: TGTGCCAGCAGCACGGGACTAGACAATGAGCAGTTCTTC. Translating it yields CASSTGLDNEQFF.